One sample yielded the 21 T cell receptor beta chains listed below, sequenced in a study of blood T cells in healthy people across ages. Together with a sample-barcoded 5' primer, a J-beta primer mix was included in a second PCR lasting roughly 6 to 12 cycles. TCRdb ran MiXCR on the 5' RACE reads and lists one entry per CDR3 protein. The sample shows about 1.5 million distinct CDR3 sequences, approximately 43% of them seen only once. The specimen sequenced was blood. The receptors originated from a woman in her late teens or twenties in good health.

The chain recombines TRBV29-1 with TRBJ2-7; weak D call: TRBD2 (7 bases). The germline V and J ends were trimmed by 4 bases and 0 bases, with 13 bases remaining between them. Germline V gene sequence: CDR1 SQVTM, CDR2 ANQGSEA. The CDR3 consists of 14 residues. DNA of the CDR3: TGCAGCGTTGGCGGGGGCAAGAGCTCCTACGAGCAGTACTTC. Translation: CSVGGGKSSYEQYF.

The chain uses TRBV7-9 and TRBJ2-4; D possibly corresponds to TRBD2 (5 bases). The J call may be wrong; the DNA end is better matched by TRBJ2-5. There are 16 residues in the CDR3. Germline V lookup: CDR1 SEHNR, CDR2 FQNEAQ (reference sequence). CDR3 sequence (DNA): TGTGCCAGCAGCTTATCCGGGGAATTGGCGCGCGAGACCCAGTACTTC. This gives the protein CASSLSGELARETQYF.

This chain links TRBV25-1 with TRBJ1-1; D call uncertain. V was trimmed by 4 bases and J by 10 bases, leaving 13 bases between them. In germline, CDR1 is MGHDK, CDR2 SYGVNS. The CDR3 has 12 amino acids. CDR3 nucleotides: TGTGCCAGCAGTGTGACTGGTCTTGGAGCTTTCTTT. Translated, it gives CASSVTGLGAFF.

This chain links TRBV7-2 with TRBJ2-3; no definite D call. The CDR3 sequence is 14 residues long. Trimming took off 2 bases at V and 2 bases at J, with 8 bases between the two ends. In germline, CDR1 is SGHTA, CDR2 FQGNSA. The CDR3 coding sequence is TGTGCCAGCAGCTTAACCCTCCCCACAGATACGCAGTATTTT. Protein product: CASSLTLPTDTQYF.

At least ten counts were recorded for this clonotype. The rearrangement joins TRBV29-1 to TRBJ2-7, with 9 bases lining up with TRBD2. CDR1 is SQVTM, CDR2 ANQGSEA, per germline. The CDR3 consists of 15 residues. Losses at the gene ends were 6 bases for V and 6 bases for J; bases not matched to a gene: 15. CDR3 amino acids: CSVAPRLAGFGEQYF. CDR3 coding DNA: TGCAGCGTCGCCCCCAGGCTAGCGGGATTCGGCGAGCAGTACTTC.

A few counts support this clonotype. The V call is TRBV25-1, the J call TRBJ2-7, with 9 nucleotides matching TRBD2. Germline CDR1 reads MGHDK; CDR2 reads SYGVNS. J was trimmed by 2 bases and V by 4 bases; bases with no gene match: 6. The CDR3 spans 15 residues. The CDR3 here is CASSVTSGSTYEQYF. The CDR3 bases are TGTGCCAGCAGTGTCACTAGCGGGTCAACCTACGAGCAGTACTTC.

The chain combines TRBV7-2 with TRBJ1-5, with 7 bases fitting TRBD1. CDR3 size: 15 residues. V was pared by 8 bases and J by 3 bases, with 10 bases of the junction left unmatched. Germline CDR1 is SGHTA and CDR2 is FQGNSA. CDR3 residues: CASGLQGEFNQPQHF. In DNA form, the CDR3 reads TGTGCCAGCGGCCTCCAGGGGGAATTCAATCAGCCCCAGCATTTT.

This clonotype showed up just once. Here the CDR3 reads CASSATDGTDTQYF. The CDR3 nucleotides read TGTGCCAGCAGCGCGACGGACGGGACAGATACGCAGTATTTT. The rearrangement uses TRBV7-8 and TRBJ2-3; no clear D. Trimming pared 5 bases from V and 3 bases from J, leaving 12 bases between. In germline, CDR1 is SGHVS, CDR2 FQNEAQ. The CDR3 runs 14 residues.

The V gene is TRBV5-1, the J gene TRBJ2-7; the D gene is possibly TRBD1 (6 bases). The CDR3 extends over 13 amino acids. The ends were cut back, 4 bases at V and 4 bases at J, with 12 bases in the middle. Germline-derived CDR1 and CDR2 are SGHRS and YFSETQ. As DNA, the CDR3 is TGCGCCAGCAGCCGATTCGGACAGTACGAGCAGTACTTC. Protein product: CASSRFGQYEQYF.

The chain links TRBV15 to TRBJ1-2; 8 bases match TRBD1. The germline V gene encodes CDR1 LNHNV and CDR2 YYDKDF (reference sequence). The V segment lost 1 base and the J segment 12 bases; nucleotides outside the gene matches: 13. CDR3 length: 15 residues. The chain's CDR3 is CATSRGASRAGGHTF. The CDR3 DNA sequence: TGTGCCACCAGCAGAGGAGCTTCGAGGGCAGGGGGCCACACCTTC. Drawing the rest from reference TRBV15 and TRBJ1-2, the complete variable domain is DAMVIQNPRYQVTQFGKPVTLSCSQTLNHNVMYWYQQKSSQAPKLLFHYYDKDFNNEADTPDNFQSRRPNTSFCFLDIRSPGLGDTAMYLCATSRGASRAGGHTFGSGTRLTVV.

The chain joins TRBV14 to TRBJ2-1; the match to TRBD2 covers 7 bases. Germline trimming cut 2 bases from V and 5 bases from J; bases unmatched to any gene: 6. CDR1 is SGHDN, CDR2 FVKESK, per germline. The CDR3 totals 15 residues. CDR3 DNA: TGTGCCAGCAGCCAACGGGGGGAGTACCACAATGAGCAGTTCTTC. Amino acids: CASSQRGEYHNEQFF.

The CDR3 DNA follows: TGCGCCAGCAGCCAAGTCCGTCGGGCAGGGACTCAGTACTTC. Translating gives CASSQVRRAGTQYF. The rearrangement joins TRBV4-1 to TRBJ2-5, with D possibly being TRBD2 (6 bases). The CDR3 has 14 amino acids. Trimming pared 1 base from V and 11 bases from J, leaving 17 bases between. CDR1 and CDR2 (germline): MGHRA, YSYEKL.

There are a few counts of this clonotype. The chain recombines TRBV29-1 with TRBJ1-5; 7 bases map to TRBD1. The CDR3 has 14 residues. Unmatched junction bases numbered 8, after V lost 6 bases and J lost 3 bases. The germline V gene has CDR1 SQVTM and CDR2 ANQGSEA. Written as DNA, the CDR3 is TGCAGCGTGTCACAGGGGCCGTACAATCAGCCCCAGCATTTT. Protein: CSVSQGPYNQPQHF.

This clonotype was counted a few times. CDR3 region: CSVRQGFTDTQYF. The CDR3 DNA reads as TGCAGTGTTCGACAGGGGTTCACAGATACGCAGTATTTT. V gene TRBV20-1 combines with J gene TRBJ2-3, with 8 bases identical to TRBD1. Trimming at V came to 7 bases and at J to 2 bases, leaving 5 bases not matched to a gene. The CDR3 has 13 amino acids. Germline V lookup: CDR1 DFQATT, CDR2 SNEGSKA (reference sequence).

The genes are TRBV6-2 or TRBV6-3 and TRBJ1-2, with TRBD1 matching 9 bases. Germline CDR1 reads MNHEY; CDR2 reads SVGEGT. J was trimmed by 9 bases and V by 4 bases; bases with no gene match: 6. The CDR3 sequence is 13 residues long. The CDR3 here is CASSSGTGISYTF. Written as DNA, the CDR3 is TGTGCCAGCAGTTCCGGGACAGGGATTAGCTACACCTTC.

The chain links TRBV7-9 to TRBJ2-7, with 7 bases matching TRBD1. This CDR3 is 16 amino acids long. Germline lookup yields CDR1 SEHNR and CDR2 FQNEAQ (reference sequence). J gave up 0 bases and V 1 base, and 6 bases lay outside the gene matches. The CDR3 loop reads CASSLVGRGSSYEQYF. The CDR3 coding sequence is TGTGCCAGCAGCTTAGTTGGCAGGGGGTCCTCCTACGAGCAGTACTTC.

In the case of this clonotype: The junction and the germline gene differ at one end; a read error may be behind it. The rearrangement uses TRBV11-2 and TRBJ1-3, with D tentatively TRBD1 (6 bases). The CDR3 is 17 amino acids. The germline V gene has CDR1 SGHAT and CDR2 FQNNGV. The CDR3 is CASSLDPRGRNGNTTYF. The CDR3, as DNA: TGTGCCAGCAGCTTAGATCCGAGGGGGAGGAATGGAAACACCACATATTTT. Combining the CDR3 with reference TRBV11-2 and TRBJ1-3 gives the whole variable domain EAGVAQSPRYKIIEKRQSVAFWCNPISGHATLYWYQQILGQGPKLLIQFQNNGVVDDSQLPKDRFSAERLKGVDSTLKIQPAKLEDSAVYLCASSLDPRGRNGNTTYFGEGSWLTVV.

The rearrangement uses TRBV28 and TRBJ1-1; 11 bases are shared with TRBD1. Per germline, CDR1 MDHEN and CDR2 SYDVKM. V was pared by 7 bases and J by 1 base, with 11 bases of the junction left unmatched. There are 17 residues in the CDR3. The CDR3 protein is CASTTFWTGGGNTEAFF. The CDR3 bases are TGTGCCAGCACCACGTTTTGGACAGGGGGCGGGAACACTGAAGCTTTCTTT.

This clonotype has only one observation. One end of the junction is discordant with germline, which a read error may explain. This chain connects TRBV29-1 to TRBJ2-6; D is possibly TRBD1 (5 bases). The CDR3 length is 14 residues. Germline-derived CDR1 and CDR2 are SQVTM and ANQGSEA. Written as DNA, the CDR3 is TGCAGCGTTCAAGGGCACTCTGGGGCCAACGTCCCGACTTTC. This sequence encodes CSVQGHSGANVPTF.

The chain recombines TRBV7-2 with TRBJ2-5; a possible D gene is TRBD2 (6 bases). Matching the DNA end better, TRBJ2-1 makes the J call doubtful. CDR3 length equals 15 residues. Germline V CDR1 and CDR2: SGHTA, FQGNSA. CDR3 sequence (DNA): TGTGCCAGCAGCTTAGGTGGGAGGCTCCAAGAGACCCAGTTCTTC. It is translated as CASSLGGRLQETQFF.

The sample holds a few counts of this clonotype. The J gene is TRBJ2-5, the V gene TRBV7-9, with D perhaps TRBD1 or TRBD2 (6 bases each). The end of the DNA is better explained by TRBJ2-7, so the J call may be wrong. The CDR3 is 12 residues long. Germline CDR1 is SEHNR and CDR2 is FQNEAQ (reference sequence). The CDR3 bases are TGTGCCAGCGCCGGGAGAGGGGGCGAGCAGTACTTC. Encoded protein: CASAGRGGEQYF.